Below, one T cell receptor (beta chain) is given with its context. Its specificity is unknown. This entry is derived from a study of shared clonotypes between healthy human individuals. At the level of the study: Researchers assigned three CD4 naive, three CD4 memory, two CD8 naive and one CD8 memory plate to each donor. Findings and limits, study-wide: When naive CD4 clonotypes were compared across a few donors, 5% to 5.5% were shared.

Each subset's genomic DNA was split evenly across several immunoSEQ plates. The data were produced by immunoSEQ multiplex PCR, yet TCRdb's version contains in-frame clones alone and is incomplete. This table holds around 600,000 clones, approximately 95% found once. It was CD45RO-negative cells, positively selected for CCR7, that made up naive CD8 cells, with terminally differentiated effector memory CD45RA+ cells excluded. Trimming at V came to 3 bases and at J to 4 bases, leaving 8 bases not matched to a gene. CDR1 is MDHEN and CDR2 is SYDVKM in the germline V gene. The CDR3 is 15 amino acids. The V gene is TRBV28, the J gene TRBJ1-1; 7 bases agree with TRBD1. The source of this sequence is a woman in her twenties or thirties in good health. Sequenced material: naive CD8+ T cells sorted from blood. The chain's CDR3 is CASSFEQGVSTEAFF. CDR3 coding DNA: TGTGCCAGCAGTTTCGAGCAGGGGGTAAGCACTGAAGCTTTCTTT.